This TCR beta chain derives from a study of blood T cell repertoires in COVID-19. Study-wide background: Sites in the United States, Italy and Spain provided acute and convalescent COVID-19 samples. T cells, B-cell-depleted T cells, or PBMCs supplied cDNA or gDNA.

The germline CDR1 and CDR2 sequences are SGHTA and FQGTGA. The CDR3 contains 15 residues. V lost 0 bases to trimming and J lost 2 bases; unmatched junction nucleotides: 1. Original analysis: It was from reference gene primer amplification that nucleated cell counts were estimated. Method: immunoSEQ multiplex PCR; TCRdb's copy keeps in-frame clones and lacks some. Clone size and the V and J calls come from that table; the DNA yielded D and trimming. Altogether some 200,000 clones are present, about four fifths being singletons, with the ten largest covering roughly 12%. Those who participated ranged in age from roughly 18 to 89 years and resided in approximately 23 US areas.

The receptor was isolated from a man aged 40-55 years who had recovered from COVID-19. The source material was PBMCs or T cells enriched from blood (not recorded which). The chain carries TRBV7-3 and TRBJ1-2, with TRBD1 matching 9 bases. CDR3 amino acids: CASSLTGTGNYGYTF. CDR3 in DNA: TGTGCCAGCAGCTTAACAGGGACAGGGAACTATGGCTACACCTTC. Full variable domain (outside the CDR3, taken from reference TRBV7-3 and TRBJ1-2): GAGVSQTPSNKVTEKGKYVELRCDPISGHTALYWYRQSLGQGPEFLIYFQGTGAADDSGLPNDRFFAVRPEGSVSTLKIQRTERGDSAVYLCASSLTGTGNYGYTFGSGTRLTVV.